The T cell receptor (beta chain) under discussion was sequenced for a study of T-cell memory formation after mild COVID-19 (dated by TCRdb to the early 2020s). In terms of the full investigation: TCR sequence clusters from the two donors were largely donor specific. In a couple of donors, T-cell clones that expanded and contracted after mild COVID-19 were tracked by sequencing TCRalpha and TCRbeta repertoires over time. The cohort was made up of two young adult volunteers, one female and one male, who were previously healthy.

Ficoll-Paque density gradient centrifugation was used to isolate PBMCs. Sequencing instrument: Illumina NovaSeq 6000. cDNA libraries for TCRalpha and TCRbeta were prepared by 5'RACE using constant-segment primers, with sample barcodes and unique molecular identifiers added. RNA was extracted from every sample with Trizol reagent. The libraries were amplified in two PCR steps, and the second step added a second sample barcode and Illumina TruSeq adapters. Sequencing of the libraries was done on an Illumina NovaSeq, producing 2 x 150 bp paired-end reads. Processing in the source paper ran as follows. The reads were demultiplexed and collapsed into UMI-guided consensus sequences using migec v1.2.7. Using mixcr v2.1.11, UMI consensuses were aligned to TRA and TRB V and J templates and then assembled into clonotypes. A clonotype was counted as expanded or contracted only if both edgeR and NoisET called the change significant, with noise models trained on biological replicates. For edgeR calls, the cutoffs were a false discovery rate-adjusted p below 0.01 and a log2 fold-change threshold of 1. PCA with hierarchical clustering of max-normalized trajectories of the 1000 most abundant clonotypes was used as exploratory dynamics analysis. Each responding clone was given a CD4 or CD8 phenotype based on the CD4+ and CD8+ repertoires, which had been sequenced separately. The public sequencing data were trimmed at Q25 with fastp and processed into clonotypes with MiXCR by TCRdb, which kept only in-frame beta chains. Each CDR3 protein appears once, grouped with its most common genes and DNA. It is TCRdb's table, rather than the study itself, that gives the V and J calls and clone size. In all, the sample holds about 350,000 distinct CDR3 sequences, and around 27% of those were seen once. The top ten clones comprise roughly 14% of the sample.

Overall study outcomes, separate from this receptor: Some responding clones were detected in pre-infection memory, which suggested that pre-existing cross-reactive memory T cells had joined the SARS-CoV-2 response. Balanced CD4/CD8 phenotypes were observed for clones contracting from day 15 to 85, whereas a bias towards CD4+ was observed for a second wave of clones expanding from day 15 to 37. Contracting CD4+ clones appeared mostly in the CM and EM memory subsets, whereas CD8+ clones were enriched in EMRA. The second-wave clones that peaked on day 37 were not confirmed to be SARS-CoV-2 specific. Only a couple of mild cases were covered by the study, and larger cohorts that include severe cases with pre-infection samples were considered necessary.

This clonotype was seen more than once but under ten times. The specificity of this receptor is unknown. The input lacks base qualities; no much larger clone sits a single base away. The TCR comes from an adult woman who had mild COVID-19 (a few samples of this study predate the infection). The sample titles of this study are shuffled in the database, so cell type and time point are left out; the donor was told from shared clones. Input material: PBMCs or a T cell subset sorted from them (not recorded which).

The CDR3 region reads CASSPLTSGNEQFF. The DNA sequence is as follows: TGTGCCAGCAGCCCGCTGACTAGCGGCAATGAGCAGTTCTTC. The sequence links TRBV7-9 to TRBJ2-1, and TRBD2 aligns with 9 junction nucleotides. The CDR3 runs 14 residues from the cysteine to the phenylalanine. The CDR3 DNA has 42 bases and is translated from base 1. The germline V gene encodes CDR1 SEHNR and CDR2 FQNEAQ (reference sequence). Here V drops 5 bases and J drops 6 bases, and the junction holds 5 bases not matched to any gene.